This TCR beta chain was found in a study of blood T cell repertoires in COVID-19. The CDR3 totals 13 residues. V gave up 2 bases and J gave up 9 bases, with 14 bases separating them. Germline lookup yields CDR1 SQVTM and CDR2 ANQGSEA. Some clones are missing from TCRdb's copy, which holds only in-frame ones; the method was immunoSEQ multiplex PCR. The sample lists hundreds of thousands of clones; about 85% were seen once. The chain recombines TRBV29-1 with TRBJ2-4, with D possibly TRBD2 on 5 matching bases. This receptor was identified in a woman younger than 45 with acute COVID-19. The sample was PBMCs or T cells enriched from blood (not recorded which). The CDR3 is CSVESLGGSIQYF. CDR3 in DNA: TGCAGCGTTGAAAGCCTAGGTGGGAGCATTCAGTACTTC.